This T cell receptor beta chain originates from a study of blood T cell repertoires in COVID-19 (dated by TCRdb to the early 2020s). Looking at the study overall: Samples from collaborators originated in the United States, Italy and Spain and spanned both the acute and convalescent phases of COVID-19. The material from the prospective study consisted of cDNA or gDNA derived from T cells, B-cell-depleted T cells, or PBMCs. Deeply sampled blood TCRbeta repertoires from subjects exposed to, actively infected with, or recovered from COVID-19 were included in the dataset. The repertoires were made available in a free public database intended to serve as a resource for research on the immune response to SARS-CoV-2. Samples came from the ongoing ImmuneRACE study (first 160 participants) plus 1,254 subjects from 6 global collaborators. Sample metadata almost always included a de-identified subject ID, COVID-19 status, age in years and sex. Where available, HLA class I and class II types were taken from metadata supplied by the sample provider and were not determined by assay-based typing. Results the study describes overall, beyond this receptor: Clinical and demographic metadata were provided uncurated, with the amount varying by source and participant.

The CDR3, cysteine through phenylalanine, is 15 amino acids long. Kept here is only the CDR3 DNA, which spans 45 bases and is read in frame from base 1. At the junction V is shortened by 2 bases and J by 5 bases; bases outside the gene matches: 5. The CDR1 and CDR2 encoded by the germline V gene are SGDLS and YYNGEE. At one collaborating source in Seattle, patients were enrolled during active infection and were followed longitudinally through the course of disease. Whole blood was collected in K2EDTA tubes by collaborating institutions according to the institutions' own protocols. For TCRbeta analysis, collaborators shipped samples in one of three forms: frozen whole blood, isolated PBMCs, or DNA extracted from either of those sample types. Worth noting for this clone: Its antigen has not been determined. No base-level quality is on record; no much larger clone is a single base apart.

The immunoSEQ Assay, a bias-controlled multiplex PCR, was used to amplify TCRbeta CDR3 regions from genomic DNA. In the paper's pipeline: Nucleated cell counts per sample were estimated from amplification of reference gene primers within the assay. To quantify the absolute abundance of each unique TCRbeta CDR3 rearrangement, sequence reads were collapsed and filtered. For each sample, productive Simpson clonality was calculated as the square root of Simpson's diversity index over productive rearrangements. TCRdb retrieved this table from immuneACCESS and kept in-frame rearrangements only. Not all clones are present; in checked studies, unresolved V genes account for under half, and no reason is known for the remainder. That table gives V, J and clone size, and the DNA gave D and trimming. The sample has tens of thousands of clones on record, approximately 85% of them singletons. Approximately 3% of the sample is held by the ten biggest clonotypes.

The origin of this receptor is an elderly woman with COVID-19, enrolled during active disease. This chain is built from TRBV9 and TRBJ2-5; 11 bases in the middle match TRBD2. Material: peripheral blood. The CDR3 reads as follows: CASSVYWTSGETQYF. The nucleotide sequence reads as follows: TGTGCCAGCAGCGTTTACTGGACTAGCGGGGAGACCCAGTACTTC.